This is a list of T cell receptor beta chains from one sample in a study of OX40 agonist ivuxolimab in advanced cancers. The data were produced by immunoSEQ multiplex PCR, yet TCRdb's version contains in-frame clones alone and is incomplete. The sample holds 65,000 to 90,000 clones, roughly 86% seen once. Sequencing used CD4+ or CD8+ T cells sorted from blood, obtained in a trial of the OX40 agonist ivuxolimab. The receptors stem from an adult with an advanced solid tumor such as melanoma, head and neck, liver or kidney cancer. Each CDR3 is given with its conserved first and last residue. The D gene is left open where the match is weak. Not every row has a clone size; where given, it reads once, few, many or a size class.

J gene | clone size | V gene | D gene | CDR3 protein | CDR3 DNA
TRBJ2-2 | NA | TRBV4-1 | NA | CASSQDGGSTANTGELFF | TGCGCCAGCAGCCAAGATGGGGGTAGCACCGCGAACACCGGGGAGCTGTTTTTT
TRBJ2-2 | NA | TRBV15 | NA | CATSRPPMGGSTGELFF | TGTGCCACCAGCAGACCACCCATGGGGGGTAGCACCGGGGAGCTGTTTTTT
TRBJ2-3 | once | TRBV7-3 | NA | CASSLSGTRTDTQYF | TGTGCCAGCAGCTTAAGTGGGACCCGAACAGATACGCAGTATTTT
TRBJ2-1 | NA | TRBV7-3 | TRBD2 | CASSGGSSYNEQFF | TGTGCCAGTAGCGGGGGAAGCTCCTACAATGAGCAGTTCTTC
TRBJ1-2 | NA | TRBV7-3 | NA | CASSQGSLGGYTF | TGTGCCAGCAGCCAAGGGTCCCTTGGAGGCTACACCTTC
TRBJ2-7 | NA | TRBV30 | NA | CAWRGGQSYEQYF | TGTGCCTGGAGGGGGGGACAGTCCTACGAGCAGTACTTC
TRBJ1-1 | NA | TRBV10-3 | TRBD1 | CAISEGTGGSNTEAFF | TGTGCCATCAGTGAAGGGACAGGGGGTTCTAACACTGAAGCTTTCTTT
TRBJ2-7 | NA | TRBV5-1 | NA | CASSSLPESGEQYF | TGCGCCAGCAGCTCCCTCCCGGAGAGTGGCGAGCAGTACTTC
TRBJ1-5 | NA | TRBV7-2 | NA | CASTLGDGGPAQPQHF | TGTGCCAGCACCCTGGGGGACGGAGGCCCGGCTCAGCCCCAGCATTTT
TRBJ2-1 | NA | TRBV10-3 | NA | CARIFVQGHNEQFF | TGTGCCAGAATTTTTGTACAGGGCCACAATGAGCAGTTCTTC
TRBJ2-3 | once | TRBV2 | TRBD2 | CASRDLAGPDTQYF | TGTGCCAGCAGGGATTTAGCGGGGCCAGATACGCAGTATTTT
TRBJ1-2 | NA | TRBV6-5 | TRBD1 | CASSYSTGRDYGYTF | TGTGCCAGCAGTTACTCGACAGGGAGGGACTATGGCTACACCTTC
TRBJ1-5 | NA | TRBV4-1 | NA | CASSQLYSNQPQHF | TGCGCCAGCAGCCAGTTATATAGCAATCAGCCCCAGCATTTT
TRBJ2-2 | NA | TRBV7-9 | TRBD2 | CASRIAGTGELFF | TGTGCCAGCAGGATAGCGGGGACCGGGGAGCTGTTTTTT
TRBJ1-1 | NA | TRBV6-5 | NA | CASSYSLAMNTEAFF | TGTGCCAGCAGTTACTCGCTCGCGATGAACACTGAAGCTTTCTTT
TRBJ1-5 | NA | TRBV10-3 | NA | CAISESRASNQPQHF | TGTGCCATCAGTGAGTCGCGGGCTTCAAATCAGCCCCAGCATTTT
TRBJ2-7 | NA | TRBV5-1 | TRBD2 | CASSLAGGEQYF | TGCGCCAGCAGCTTGGCCGGGGGGGAGCAGTACTTC